The TCR beta chain described here comes from a study of shared clonotypes between healthy human individuals. Some clones are missing from TCRdb's copy, which holds only in-frame ones; the method was immunoSEQ multiplex PCR. The sample shows fewer than 550,000 clones, nearly 80% of them seen only once. V dropped 1 base and J dropped 0 bases, with 5 bases sitting between them. The CDR3 covers 14 residues. The germline gives CDR1 KGHSH, CDR2 LQKENI. The chain has TRBV18 and TRBJ2-3; D not resolved. This receptor was obtained from a woman aged 40 to 50 in good health. Some clones in this sample may be carry-over from other donors' samples. The sample taken for sequencing was PBMCs. The chain's CDR3 is CASSPQTSTDTQYF. CDR3 nucleotide sequence: TGTGCCAGCTCACCACAGACTAGCACAGATACGCAGTATTTT.